These 20 T cell receptor beta chains originate from one sample sequenced in a study of glioma-infiltrating T cells. TCR alpha and beta CDR3 regions were amplified from RNA using iRepertoire nested multiplex PCR. TCRdb recomputed calls from the multiplex PCR reads with MiXCR, one row per CDR3 protein. The sample lists more than 300,000 distinct CDR3 sequences, 41% occurring once. Sample: glioma tissue, nonneoplastic brain tissue, or PBMCs (not recorded which). The receptors stem from a human donor with low-grade glioma or glioblastoma, undergoing nonglioma brain surgery, or in good health (not recorded which).

This clonotype was seen at least ten times. The chain joins TRBV20-1 to TRBJ2-1; tentatively, D is TRBD1 (5 bases). V gave up 5 bases and J gave up 0 bases, with 14 bases separating them. Germline CDR1 is DFQATT and CDR2 is SNEGSKA (reference sequence). The CDR3 runs to 15 residues. This CDR3 reads CSARANRGSYNEQFF. The CDR3 DNA reads TGCAGTGCTCGGGCCAATAGGGGCTCCTACAATGAGCAGTTCTTC.

The V gene is TRBV19, the J gene TRBJ1-5; D is perhaps TRBD1 (5 bases). The CDR3 covers 16 residues. Trimming pared 5 bases from V and 7 bases from J, leaving 21 bases between. The V gene's germline CDR1 is LNHDA and CDR2 SQIVND (reference sequence). The CDR3 bases are TGTGCCAGTAGTGTAGGCTTCGGAGGGGACTACCAGCCCCAGCATTTT. Residues: CASSVGFGGDYQPQHF.

This CDR3 is CASSVQAGGEQYF. The CDR3 bases are TGTGCCAGCAGCGTTCAGGCCGGGGGGGAGCAGTACTTC. This rearrangement joins TRBV2 to TRBJ2-7; 7 bases are a match to TRBD2. The V gene's germline CDR1 is SNHLY and CDR2 FYNNEI. J was trimmed by 7 bases and V by 6 bases; bases with no gene match: 9. The CDR3 is 13 amino acids.

This rearrangement joins TRBV20-1 to TRBJ2-7, with D unclear. The CDR3 runs to 12 residues. The V gene lost 3 bases and the J gene lost 6 bases, with 12 bases spanning the gap. Germline V gene sequence: CDR1 DFQATT, CDR2 SNEGSKA (reference sequence). CDR3 region: CSASVAGREQYF. The DNA of the CDR3 is TGCAGTGCTAGTGTAGCCGGTCGCGAGCAGTACTTC.

With regard to this clonotype: It may be a read error: a sequence one base away is much more abundant. The chain carries TRBV28 and TRBJ2-7; D is perhaps TRBD2 (6 bases). The germline V and J ends were trimmed by 11 bases and 1 base, with 18 bases remaining between them. Germline CDR1 reads MDHEN; CDR2 reads SYDVKM. This CDR3 is 14 amino acids long. This CDR3 is CAPRRLADSYEQYF. CDR3 DNA: TGTGCCCCCCGCCGGTTAGCGGATTCCTACGAGCAGTACTTC.

The gene calls are TRBV4-1 and TRBJ1-1; D might be TRBD1 (5 bases). CDR1 and CDR2 from the germline V gene are MGHRA and YSYEKL. The CDR3 contains 16 residues. Trimming stripped 0 bases from V and 3 bases from J, with 14 bases between. The CDR3 loop reads CASSQDSTGPYTEAFF. The CDR3 nucleotides read TGCGCCAGCAGCCAAGATTCCACGGGACCTTACACTGAAGCTTTCTTT.

This clonotype was seen only a few times. One end of the junction fails to match germline, which may point to a read error. This chain joins TRBV20-1 and TRBJ2-2, with a possible D match to TRBD2 (5 bases). Germline lookup yields CDR1 DFQATT and CDR2 SNEGSKA (reference sequence). This CDR3 is 13 amino acids long. This CDR3 reads CSAYPGNTRELFF. Here the CDR3 DNA reads TGCAGTGCTTACCCCGGGAACACCCGGGAGCTGTTTTTT.

To note about this clonotype: A much larger clone sits a single nucleotide away, making a read error possible. The chain carries TRBV15 and TRBJ1-1, with D unresolved. This CDR3 comprises 15 residues. In germline, CDR1 is LNHNV, CDR2 YYDKDF (reference sequence). Trimming removed 0 bases from V and 6 bases from J, with 14 bases in between. CDR3 amino acids: CATSRDAAVSPEAFF. CDR3 DNA sequence: TGTGCCACCAGCAGAGATGCAGCAGTATCTCCTGAAGCTTTCTTT.

The gene calls are TRBV10-3 and TRBJ2-1; 15 nucleotides agree with TRBD2. The CDR3 contains 13 residues. The junction had 0 bases not matched to a gene; V was cut back by 6 bases and J by 9 bases. Germline loops: CDR1 ENHRY, CDR2 SYGVKD. CDR3 DNA: TGTGCCATCAGGGGACTAGCGGGAGGTGAGCAGTTCTTC. Encoded protein: CAIRGLAGGEQFF.

V and J are TRBV28 and TRBJ1-2; TRBD1 agrees at 10 bases. Trimming removed 8 bases from V and 1 base from J; junction bases left unmatched: 4. The CDR3 runs to 14 residues. The germline V gene has CDR1 MDHEN and CDR2 SYDVKM. The CDR3 coding sequence is TGTGCCAGCGGCGACAGGGGGCTTAACTATGGCTACACCTTC. This gives the protein CASGDRGLNYGYTF.

This clonotype was observed at least ten times. The chain recombines TRBV6-2 or TRBV6-3 with TRBJ2-5; D unclear. CDR3 length: 12 residues. The V gene lost 6 bases and the J gene lost 1 base, with 6 bases spanning the gap. Germline CDR1 is MNHEY and CDR2 is SVGEGT. The CDR3 nucleotides read TGTGCCAGCAGCCCCATCCAAGAGACCCAGTACTTC. This codes for CASSPIQETQYF.

Notes on this clonotype: The junction shows a germline mismatch at one end, possibly a read error. This rearrangement joins TRBV7-8 to TRBJ2-3; a weak D match, TRBD2 (5 bases). The CDR3 loop spans 14 amino acids. Germline assignment: CDR1 SGHVS and CDR2 FQNEAQ. Here the CDR3 DNA reads TGTGCCAGCAGCTTAGATTCTAGCACAGATGCGCAGTATTTT. Translation: CASSLDSSTDAQYF.

J is TRBJ2-7 and V is TRBV27; the D is unclear. This CDR3 region has 12 residues. The germline CDR1 and CDR2 sequences are MNHEY and SMNVEV (reference sequence). Deletions cut 1 base from V and 6 bases from J, with 7 bases between. This CDR3 is CASSLLAGEQYF. CDR3 sequence (DNA): TGTGCCAGCAGTTTATTAGCCGGCGAGCAGTACTTC.

This clonotype was detected only once. The chain employs TRBV12-3 or TRBV12-4 and TRBJ2-5, with 7 bases fitting TRBD1. This CDR3 is 14 amino acids long. Germline trimming cut 4 bases from V and 3 bases from J; bases unmatched to any gene: 5. The CDR3 bases are TGTGCCAGCAGTTCGGGACAGAAGAAAGAGACCCAGTACTTC. Translating gives CASSSGQKKETQYF.

This clonotype has a count of ten or more. The chain uses TRBV27 and TRBJ2-3, with D uncertain. Germline V CDR1 and CDR2: MNHEY, SMNVEV (reference sequence). The CDR3 covers 13 residues. V was cut by 6 bases and J by 6 bases, with 13 bases left in between. The CDR3 region is CASSRLRSDTQYF. The CDR3 bases are TGTGCCAGCAGCCGCCTCAGGTCGGATACGCAGTATTTT.

This clonotype showed up just a few times. V is TRBV20-1 and J is TRBJ2-3; 10 bases match TRBD2. The CDR3 length is 15 residues. CDR1 and CDR2 from the germline V gene are DFQATT and SNEGSKA (reference sequence). V gave up 0 bases and J gave up 6 bases; unmatched junction bases: 6. The CDR3 reads CSARDRLAGADTQYF. In DNA form, the CDR3 reads TGCAGTGCTAGAGATCGTCTAGCGGGAGCGGATACGCAGTATTTT.

Worth noting for this clonotype: Possible read error: a much larger clone is one base away. The chain uses TRBV27 and TRBJ2-7, with D possibly matching TRBD1 (5 bases). CDR1 MNHEY and CDR2 SMNVEV come from the germline V gene (reference sequence). V lost 5 bases, J lost 2 bases, and 13 bases lay in between. This CDR3 is 14 amino acids long. CDR3 region: CASSQRRVTYEQYF. The CDR3 DNA reads as TGTGCCAGCAGTCAGCGCAGGGTGACCTACGAGCAGTACTTC.

The J gene is TRBJ2-2, the V gene TRBV7-2; 12 positions agree with TRBD2. Germline CDR1 is SGHTA and CDR2 is FQGNSA. The V segment lost 3 bases and the J segment 4 bases; nucleotides outside the gene matches: 3. CDR3 length: 16 amino acids. In DNA, the CDR3 is TGTGCCAGCAGCTTCACTAGCGGGAGGCCCACCGGGGAGCTGTTTTTT. The encoded protein is CASSFTSGRPTGELFF.

This clonotype has more than one count but fewer than ten. This chain links TRBV6-1 with TRBJ1-6; the D is unclear. This CDR3 spans 15 amino acids. V was trimmed by 6 bases and J by 10 bases, leaving 19 bases between them. The germline CDR1 and CDR2 sequences are MNHNS and SASEGT. The CDR3 nucleotides read TGTGCCAGCAGCCCCACCCGGGCCCTGTGGTCACCCCTCCACTTT. Encoded protein: CASSPTRALWSPLHF.

As concerns this clonotype: The junction does not match germline at one end; this may be a read error. This chain joins TRBV6-5 and TRBJ2-3, with TRBD1 matching 12 bases. Germline V lookup: CDR1 MNHEY, CDR2 SVGAGI. CDR3 length: 17 amino acids. The CDR3 loop is CASSVEGTGGPTDTQYF. The CDR3 coding sequence is TGTGCCAGCAGTGTCGAGGGGACAGGGGGCCCCACAGACACGCAGTATTTT.